This T cell receptor beta chain was observed in a study of identical twins. V was pared by 6 bases and J by 7 bases, with 9 bases between. Germline values: CDR1 DFQATT, CDR2 SNEGSKA (reference sequence). The CDR3 is 11 amino acids. This clonotype has more than one count but fewer than ten. TCRdb recomputed calls from the 5' RACE reads with MiXCR, one row per CDR3 protein. The table includes approximately 500,000 distinct CDR3 sequences, roughly 24% detected once. The data were also submitted as part of a second study, on T cells expressing NK-cell markers. Per that paper: For five or six donors, the dominant NKG2C+ clonotypes made up roughly 1.0-7.5% of their CD8+ T cells. The leading position in the CD3+CD56-NKG2C+ fraction of a handful of donors also went to these clonotypes.

The specimen was CD4+ T cells sorted from blood. The chain joins TRBV20-1 to TRBJ2-2; the D is unclear. The source is a woman aged 18-29 years in good health. CDR3 bases: TGCAGTGCCATTGAGAACGGGGAGCTGTTTTTT. It is translated as CSAIENGELFF.